The rows below give T cell receptor beta chains drawn from one sample of a study of T cell repertoires in aging, cancer and after chemotherapy. TCRdb re-called the multiplex PCR reads through MiXCR, storing one row per CDR3 protein. The data hold fewer than 20,000 distinct CDR3 sequences, with 50% observed a single time. Sequencing used blood. These receptors originate from a human donor in good health. CDR3s leave out the opening cysteine and the closing phenylalanine or tryptophan. D genes are given only for firm matches. Only part of the rows carry a size: once, few, many, or a class if the clone is expanded.

>TRBV29-1|NA|12|TRBD1|TRBJ2-7
SVSGQGGSYEQY
>TRBV6-2/TRBV6-3|few|12|TRBD1|TRBJ1-2
ASSYWGQESGYT
>TRBV29-1|few|13|NA|TRBJ1-5
SVHMDRRLAQPQH
>TRBV18|NA|9|NA|TRBJ2-7
ASSPQDEQY
>TRBV27|once|16|TRBD1|TRBJ2-7
ASSPLPGTGPSRDEQY
>TRBV29-1|NA|12|TRBD2|TRBJ2-3
SVVKGLATDTQY
>TRBV12-3/TRBV12-4|NA|13|TRBD1|TRBJ2-2
ASRSNRGRTGELF
>TRBV12-3/TRBV12-4|once|13|NA|TRBJ1-1
ASSLRAGTNTEAF
>TRBV19|NA|13|TRBD2|TRBJ2-1
ASSLGLADYNEQF
>TRBV5-4|NA|14|NA|TRBJ2-5
ASSPAGGGGEETQY
>TRBV6-5|NA|13|NA|TRBJ2-1
ATTRRLSSYNEQF
>TRBV5-4|NA|11|NA|TRBJ2-5
ASCLAFRETQY
>TRBV6-5|NA|14|NA|TRBJ2-1
ASSYSRPQGRGEQF
>TRBV21-1|NA|12|NA|TRBJ2-7
ASRGAGGVHEQY
>TRBV7-4|NA|10|NA|TRBJ2-7
ASSPRMYEQY
>TRBV29-1|medium-sized|14|TRBD1|TRBJ2-2
SVEAPTGFDTGELF
>TRBV5-3|NA|11|NA|TRBJ2-3
ASSLVQGNTQY
>TRBV6-6|few|15|NA|TRBJ2-1
ASSYSIPGSGGNEQF
>TRBV13|few|12|NA|TRBJ2-5
ASSPPRPTQTQY
>TRBV12-3/TRBV12-4|NA|12|NA|TRBJ2-5
ASSRRGLGETQY
>TRBV30|NA|14|TRBD1|TRBJ2-5
AWSITGGRGIQTQY
>TRBV12-3/TRBV12-4|few|12|TRBD2|TRBJ2-5
ASSPVGGQETQY
>TRBV18|NA|13|TRBD1|TRBJ2-2
ASSTQRDSSGELF
>TRBV19|NA|14|TRBD1|TRBJ1-1
ASSTSTRGWVTEAF
>TRBV27|NA|14|TRBD1|TRBJ2-6
ASSFHRGSGANVLT
>TRBV19|NA|13|NA|TRBJ2-2
ASSISSGNTGELF
>TRBV6-1|NA|12|NA|TRBJ2-5
ASSEWQGEETQY
>TRBV5-6|few|13|NA|TRBJ2-6
ASRPRGVGANVLT
>TRBV19|NA|14|NA|TRBJ2-3
ASSIDGRKPTDTQY
>TRBV19|few|13|NA|TRBJ2-6
ASRLSLSGANVLT
>TRBV19|once|13|TRBD1|TRBJ1-2
ASSRDRGPNYGYT